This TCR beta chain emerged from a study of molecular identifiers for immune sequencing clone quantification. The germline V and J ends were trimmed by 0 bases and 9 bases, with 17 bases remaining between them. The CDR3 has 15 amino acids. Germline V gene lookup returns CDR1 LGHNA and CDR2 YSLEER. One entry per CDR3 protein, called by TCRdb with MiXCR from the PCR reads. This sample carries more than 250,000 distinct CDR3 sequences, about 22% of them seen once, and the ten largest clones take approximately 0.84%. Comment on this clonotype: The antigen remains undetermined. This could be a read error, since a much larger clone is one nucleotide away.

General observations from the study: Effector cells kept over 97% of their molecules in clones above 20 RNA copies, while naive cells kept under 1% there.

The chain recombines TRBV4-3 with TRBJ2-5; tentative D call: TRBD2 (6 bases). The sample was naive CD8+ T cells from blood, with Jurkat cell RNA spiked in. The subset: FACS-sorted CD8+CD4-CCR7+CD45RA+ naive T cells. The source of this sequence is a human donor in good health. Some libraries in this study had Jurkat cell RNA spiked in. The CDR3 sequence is CASSQDLTSYEAQYF. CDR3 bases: TGCGCCAGCAGCCAAGATCTAACTAGCTATGAGGCCCAGTACTTC.